This entry features one T cell receptor (beta chain) sequence. This entry comes from a study of blood T cell repertoires in COVID-19. V was trimmed by 2 bases and J by 2 bases, leaving 5 bases between them. Germline values: CDR1 KGHDR, CDR2 SFDVKD. CDR3 length equals 13 residues. Method: immunoSEQ multiplex PCR; TCRdb's copy keeps in-frame clones and lacks some. The sample has about 220,000 clones; around 84% are singletons. V is TRBV24-1 and J is TRBJ1-2; the D gene is possibly TRBD1 (5 bases). This TCR came from a young man with active or convalescent COVID-19. The sample comprised peripheral blood. This chain's CDR3 is CATSDSGNYGYTF. Here the CDR3 DNA reads TGTGCCACCAGTGATTCAGGGAACTATGGCTACACCTTC.